This TCR beta chain was obtained from a study of T-cell memory formation after mild COVID-19. TCR alpha and TCR beta cDNA libraries carrying sample barcodes and UMIs came from 5'RACE with constant-segment primers. TCRdb passed the 5' RACE reads through MiXCR, listing each CDR3 protein once. The sample lists around 320,000 distinct CDR3 sequences, about 13% occurring once. CDR1 is LGHNA, CDR2 YSLEER, per germline. This CDR3 has 15 amino acids. V was shortened by 0 bases and J by 2 bases, with 10 bases between the two germline ends. This clonotype was picked up a small number of times. Its matching antigen is unknown. Notes on the study in general: Of the contracting clones, CD4+ ones lay mainly in CM and EM, and CD8+ ones in EMRA. Specificity for SARS-CoV-2 was not confirmed among the second-wave clones peaking on day 37. In pre-infection memory, a portion of responding clones appeared, which suggested that cross-reactive memory joined.

The J gene is TRBJ2-5, the V gene TRBV4-3; D may be TRBD1 (5 bases). Material: PBMCs or a T cell subset sorted from them (not recorded which). This TCR derives from a man younger than 30 who had mild COVID-19 (a few samples of this study predate the infection). Cell type and time point are not known. The CDR3: CASSQDGAVQETQYF. In nucleotides, the CDR3 is TGCGCCAGCAGCCAAGATGGGGCCGTTCAAGAGACCCAGTACTTC.